The TCR beta chain described here comes from a study of CD8+ T cells in alopecia areata. Whole-study findings and limits: Both scalp clonality and the expanded CD8+ clones among the top 100 showed a significant decrease with tofacitinib. Many expanded lesional clones stayed in scalp and blood while on tofacitinib. When scalp samples are sequenced, resident alphabeta T cells of normal skin are also captured.

Turning to this clone: The antigen is undetermined.

V lost 1 base to trimming and J lost 5 bases, with 11 bases between them. Germline V gene data show CDR1 as SEHNR and CDR2 as FQNEAQ (reference sequence). The CDR3 has 14 residues. Extracted RNA was reverse transcribed into cDNA, the sequencing template. This table comes from immunoSEQ multiplex PCR, and its TCRdb copy is limited to in-frame clones, with some not included. The sample includes 120,000 or so clones, around 60% of them seen just once. Treatment denoted: oral pan-JAK inhibitor, 5-10 mg twice daily. As part of sample collection, lesional scalp punch biopsies and peripheral blood were taken from alopecia areata patients.

The sample consisted of CD4+ T cells sorted from blood, taken at week 4, from a patient treated with tofacitinib. The chain is built from TRBV7-9 and TRBJ2-5; TRBD2 is a possible D gene (5 bases). The TCR sequence derives from a human donor with alopecia areata. CDR3 loop: CASSLERWEETQYF. The CDR3 nucleotides are TGTGCCAGCAGCTTAGAAAGGTGGGAGGAGACCCAGTACTTC.